This entry concerns a single T cell receptor beta chain. The specificity of this receptor is unknown. Base-call qualities are not available, and no considerably larger clone is one nucleotide away. The treatment or condition label for this specimen denotes: roughly 11-day PBMC culture with coronavirus spike peptide pools or control peptides (ViraFEST assay). To expand antigen-specific T cells with peptide pools and then pick out the expanded clonotypes through TCR sequencing, the study relied on the ViraFEST assay. The positive SARS-CoV-2 PCR tests of the convalescent patients were dated from March to December 2020, before the Alpha, Beta and Delta variants emerged in the United States. Each well held about 2.2 million PBMCs cultured in IMDM containing approximately 5% human AB serum and roughly 10 IU/ml IL-2, with about 9.1 ug/ml peptide pools added. Half of the culture medium was replaced with fresh IL-2-containing medium on days 3 and 7. After roughly nine days of culture, CD4+ T cells were isolated by negative selection using the EasySep CD4+ T cell isolation kit. PBMCs were separated from whole blood using Ficoll-Paque Plus gradient centrifugation and then either used fresh or cryopreserved at -140C. Culture conditions were generally each tested in triplicate wells.

Libraries were made using PCR. DNA from cultured CD4+ T cells was subjected to TCR sequencing with the Oncomine TCR Beta short-read assay at the Johns Hopkins FTIC core. Genomic DNA was extracted from the cultured CD4+ T cells with the QIAamp micro DNA kit. Oncomine TCR Beta libraries made from cultured CD4+ T cells were pooled using unique dual indexes and sequenced on an Illumina iSeq 100. As for how the authors treated the data: Non-productive sequences were filtered out, and CDR3s that did not start with C, did not end with F or W, or were shorter than 7 amino acids were discarded. Antigen-specific clonotypes were identified using the MANAFEST web application through comparison of peptide-stimulated wells with reference and other culture wells. An FDR below 0.05, an odds ratio above 5, and a productive frequency above 0.1% in at least two of three replicate wells were required for clones to be considered positive. Clonotypes that were significantly expanded in both SARS-CoV-2 spike wells and at least one common cold coronavirus spike condition were defined as cross-reactive. Similarity between CDR3 sequences was evaluated in R version 3.6.1 using Levenshtein distances (stringdist) and unrooted phylogenetic trees (ape). TCRdb took the public reads, trimmed them with fastp at Q25, ran MiXCR for clone calling and kept in-frame beta chains. Duplicate CDR3 protein sequences are folded into a single record with the most common DNA and genes. TCRdb assigned the V and J calls; the authors' analysis was not used. For this sample the table gives tens of thousands of distinct CDR3 sequences, of which 43% were detected only once. The ten largest clones add up to roughly 14% of the sample.

This record comes from a study of vaccination and CD4 T cells after COVID-19 (dated by TCRdb to the early 2020s). Regarding the research as a whole: Convalescent patients had a positive SARS-CoV-2 result on nasal swab PCR, and of these patients, under ten had mild disease and one had severe disease. Six males and four females were included in the convalescent cohort, with two Hispanic individuals, seven Caucasians, two Asians and one multiracial person represented. Participants got two doses of the Pfizer-BioNTech BNT162b2 vaccine (n=8) or two doses of the Moderna mRNA-1273 vaccine (n=2). Post-COVID blood samples were collected from convalescent patients a median of roughly 100 days after diagnosis, with a range of about 30 to 161 days. Post-vaccine blood samples were obtained a median of around 74 days after the second vaccine dose, with a range of roughly 13 to 250 days. Culture stimuli were overlapping spike peptide pools from SARS-CoV-2 and from the common cold coronaviruses HCoV-NL63, HCoV-OC43 and HCoV-229E. Control cultures used a CEFX viral epitope pool as positive control, an HIV-1 Nef peptide pool as negative control, or no peptide. The spike-specific CD4+ TCR repertoire was compared before and after mRNA vaccination in approximately ten COVID-19 convalescent patients and a few infection-naive healthy vaccine recipients.

The CDR3 sequence holds 14 residues, the cysteine and phenylalanine included. Only the CDR3 part of the read is kept: 42 bases, read in frame from the first base. V drops 4 bases and J drops 0 bases, leaving 11 bases in between. The germline V gene (reference sequence) sets CDR1 to SGHNT and CDR2 to YYREEE. The study at large found these results: Among the post-vaccine SARS-CoV-2-reactive clones in convalescent patients, a median about 89% showed up only after vaccination, which suggests vaccine-specific priming. The number of convalescent patients in the study was relatively small, and the study did not examine early timepoints following natural infection. The median count of SARS-CoV-2-reactive clonotypes went up from under 25 after infection to about 41 after vaccination, although the change was not significant. Nearly all vaccine-specific clones in convalescent patients (304 of 307) were mono-reactive for SARS-CoV-2 spike rather than cross-reactive with common cold coronaviruses.

The chain is encoded by TRBV5-4 joined to TRBJ2-7; matching of 6 bases hints at TRBD2 as the D gene. This sequence was found in a human donor who had recovered from COVID-19. The sequencing sample was made of CD4+ T cells from blood, cultured in vitro. This receptor carries the CDR3 CASSPDGSSYEQYF. In nucleotides, the sequence is TGTGCCAGCAGCCCGGACGGGAGCTCCTACGAGCAGTACTTC.